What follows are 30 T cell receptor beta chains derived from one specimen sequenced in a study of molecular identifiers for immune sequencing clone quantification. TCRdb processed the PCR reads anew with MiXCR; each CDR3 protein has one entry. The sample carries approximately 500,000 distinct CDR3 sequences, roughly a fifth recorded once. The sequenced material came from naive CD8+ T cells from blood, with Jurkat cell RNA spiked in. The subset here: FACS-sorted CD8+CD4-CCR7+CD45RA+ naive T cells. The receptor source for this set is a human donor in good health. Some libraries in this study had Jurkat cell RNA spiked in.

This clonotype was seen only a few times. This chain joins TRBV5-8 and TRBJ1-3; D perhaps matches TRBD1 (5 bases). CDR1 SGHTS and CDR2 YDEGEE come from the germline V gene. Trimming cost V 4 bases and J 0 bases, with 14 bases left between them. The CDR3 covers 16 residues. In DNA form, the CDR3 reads TGTGCCAGCAGCCCGGAGGGACGGTCCTCTGGAAACACCATATATTTT. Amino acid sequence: CASSPEGRSSGNTIYF. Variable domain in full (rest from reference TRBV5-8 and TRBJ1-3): EAGVTQSPTHLIKTRGQQATLRCSPISGHTSVYWYQQALGLGLQFLLWYDEGEERNRGNFPPRFSGRQFPNYSSELNVNALELEDSALYLCASSPEGRSSGNTIYFGEGSWLTVV.

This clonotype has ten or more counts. The CDR3 DNA follows: TGCGCCACACGGGATTTACTAACGGGCACTGAAGCTTTCTTT. As protein: CATRDLLTGTEAFF. The chain links TRBV4-1 to TRBJ1-1; D gene unclear. V was shortened by 10 bases and J by 4 bases, with 19 bases between the two germline ends. Germline V gives CDR1 MGHRA, CDR2 YSYEKL. The CDR3 totals 14 residues.

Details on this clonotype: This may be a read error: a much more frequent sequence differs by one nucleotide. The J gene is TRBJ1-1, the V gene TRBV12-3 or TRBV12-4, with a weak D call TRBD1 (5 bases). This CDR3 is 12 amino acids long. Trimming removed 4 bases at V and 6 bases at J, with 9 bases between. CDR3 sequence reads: CASSWGVAEAFF. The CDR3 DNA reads TGTGCCAGCAGTTGGGGGGTCGCTGAAGCTTTCTTT.

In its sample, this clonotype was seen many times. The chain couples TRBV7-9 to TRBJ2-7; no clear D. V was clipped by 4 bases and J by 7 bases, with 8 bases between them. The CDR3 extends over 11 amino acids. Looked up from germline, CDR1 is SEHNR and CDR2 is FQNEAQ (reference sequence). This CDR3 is CASSSTLEQYF. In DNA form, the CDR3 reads TGTGCCAGCAGCTCGACTCTGGAGCAGTACTTC.

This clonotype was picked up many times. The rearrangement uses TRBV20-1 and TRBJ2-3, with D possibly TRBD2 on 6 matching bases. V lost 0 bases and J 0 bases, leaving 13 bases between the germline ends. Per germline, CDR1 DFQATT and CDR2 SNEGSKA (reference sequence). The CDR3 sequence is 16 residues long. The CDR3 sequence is CSARDPLRESTDTQYF. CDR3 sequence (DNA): TGCAGTGCTAGAGACCCTCTACGGGAGAGCACAGATACGCAGTATTTT.

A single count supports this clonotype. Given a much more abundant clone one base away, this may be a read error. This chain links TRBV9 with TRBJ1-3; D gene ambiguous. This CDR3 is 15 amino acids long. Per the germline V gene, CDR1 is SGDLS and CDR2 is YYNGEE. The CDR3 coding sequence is TGTACCAGCAGCGTAGATGCAGGCTCTGGAAACACCATATATTTT. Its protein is CTSSVDAGSGNTIYF. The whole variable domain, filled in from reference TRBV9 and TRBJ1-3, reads DSGVTQTPKHLITATGQRVTLRCSPRSGDLSVYWYQQSLDQGLQFLIQYYNGEERAKGNILERFSAQQFPDLHSELNLSSLELGDSALYFCTSSVDAGSGNTIYFGEGSWLTVV.

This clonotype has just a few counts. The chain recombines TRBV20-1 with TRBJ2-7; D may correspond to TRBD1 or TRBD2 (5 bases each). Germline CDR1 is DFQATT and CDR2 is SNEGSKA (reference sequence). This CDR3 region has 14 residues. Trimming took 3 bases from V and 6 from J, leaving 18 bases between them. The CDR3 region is CSARNSGPGSEQYF. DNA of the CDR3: TGCAGTGCTAGGAATTCGGGGCCTGGATCCGAGCAGTACTTC.

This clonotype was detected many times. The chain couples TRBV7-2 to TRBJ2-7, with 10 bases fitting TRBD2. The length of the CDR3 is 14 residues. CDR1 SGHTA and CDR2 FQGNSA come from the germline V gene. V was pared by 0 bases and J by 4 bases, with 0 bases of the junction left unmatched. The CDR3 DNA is TGTGCCAGCAGCTTAGCACTAGCGGGGTACGAGCAGTACTTC. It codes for CASSLALAGYEQYF.

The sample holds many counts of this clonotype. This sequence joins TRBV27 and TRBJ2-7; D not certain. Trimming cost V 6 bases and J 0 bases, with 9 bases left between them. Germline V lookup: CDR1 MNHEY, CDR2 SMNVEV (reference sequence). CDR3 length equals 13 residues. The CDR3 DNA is TGTGCCAGCAGCCCAATAAACTCCTACGAGCAGTACTTC. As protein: CASSPINSYEQYF.

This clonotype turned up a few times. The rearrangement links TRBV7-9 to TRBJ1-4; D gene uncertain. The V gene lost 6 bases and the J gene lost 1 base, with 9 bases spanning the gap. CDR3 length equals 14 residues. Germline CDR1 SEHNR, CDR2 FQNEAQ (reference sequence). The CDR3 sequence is CASRHGITNEKLFF. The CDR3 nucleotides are TGTGCCAGCAGGCATGGGATAACTAATGAAAAACTGTTTTTT.

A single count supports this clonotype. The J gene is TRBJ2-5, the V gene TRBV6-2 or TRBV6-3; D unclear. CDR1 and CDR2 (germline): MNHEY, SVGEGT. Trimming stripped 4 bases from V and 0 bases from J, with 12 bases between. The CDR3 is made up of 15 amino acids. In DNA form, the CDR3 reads TGTGCCAGCAGTTGCTCGAGTGTCTACCAAGAGACCCAGTACTTC. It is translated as CASSCSSVYQETQYF.

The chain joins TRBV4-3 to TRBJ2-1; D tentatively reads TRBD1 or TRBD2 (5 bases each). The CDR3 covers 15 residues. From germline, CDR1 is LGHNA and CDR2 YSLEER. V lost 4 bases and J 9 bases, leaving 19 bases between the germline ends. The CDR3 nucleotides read TGCGCCAGCAGCCCCGGGGCAGGGTCCACGGGTGAGCAGTTCTTC. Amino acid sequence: CASSPGAGSTGEQFF.

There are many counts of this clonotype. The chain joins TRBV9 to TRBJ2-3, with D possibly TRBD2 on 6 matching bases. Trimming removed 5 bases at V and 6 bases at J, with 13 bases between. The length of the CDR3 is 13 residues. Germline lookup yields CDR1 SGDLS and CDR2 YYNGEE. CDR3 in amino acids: CASSSGSIDTQYF. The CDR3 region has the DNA TGTGCCAGCAGTTCCGGGAGTATTGATACGCAGTATTTT.

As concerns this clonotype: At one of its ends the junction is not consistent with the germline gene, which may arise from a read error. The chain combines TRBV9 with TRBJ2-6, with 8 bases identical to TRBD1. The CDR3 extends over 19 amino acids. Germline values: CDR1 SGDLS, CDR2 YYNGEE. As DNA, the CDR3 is TGTGCCAGCAGCCGTAATCCGGGACAGGCAGCCTCTGGGGCCAACGGCCTGACTTTC. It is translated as CASSRNPGQAASGANGLTF. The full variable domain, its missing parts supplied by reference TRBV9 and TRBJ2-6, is DSGVTQTPKHLITATGQRVTLRCSPRSGDLSVYWYQQSLDQGLQFLIQYYNGEERAKGNILERFSAQQFPDLHSELNLSSLELGDSALYFCASSRNPGQAASGANGLTFGAGSRLTVL.

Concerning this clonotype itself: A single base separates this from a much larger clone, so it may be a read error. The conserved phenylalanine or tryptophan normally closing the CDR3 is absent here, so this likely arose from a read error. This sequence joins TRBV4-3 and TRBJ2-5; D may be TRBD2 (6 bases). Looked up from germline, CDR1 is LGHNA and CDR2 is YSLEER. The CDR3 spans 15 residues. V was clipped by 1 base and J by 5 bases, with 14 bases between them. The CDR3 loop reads CASSQARGSGETQYL. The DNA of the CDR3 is TGCGCCAGCAGCCAAGCCCGGGGGAGCGGCGAGACCCAGTACCTC.

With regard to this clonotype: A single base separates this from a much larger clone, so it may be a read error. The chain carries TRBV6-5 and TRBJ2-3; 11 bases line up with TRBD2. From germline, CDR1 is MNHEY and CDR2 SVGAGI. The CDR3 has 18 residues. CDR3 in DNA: TGTGCCGGCAGATCACCCCCGGGACTAGCGGAATTCACAGATACGCAGTATTTT. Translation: CAGRSPPGLAEFTDTQYF.

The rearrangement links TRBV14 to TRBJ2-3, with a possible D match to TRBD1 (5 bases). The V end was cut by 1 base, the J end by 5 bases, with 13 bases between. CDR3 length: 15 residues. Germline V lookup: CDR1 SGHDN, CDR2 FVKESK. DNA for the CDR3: TGTGCCAGCAGCCAAGTGGCACCAGGGATAGATACGCAGTATTTT. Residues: CASSQVAPGIDTQYF.

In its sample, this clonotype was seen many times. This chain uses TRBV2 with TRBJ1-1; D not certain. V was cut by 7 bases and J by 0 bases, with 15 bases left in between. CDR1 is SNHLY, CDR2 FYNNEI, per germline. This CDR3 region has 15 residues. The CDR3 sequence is CASIPWAGMNTEAFF. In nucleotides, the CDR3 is TGTGCCAGCATCCCCTGGGCGGGGATGAACACTGAAGCTTTCTTT.

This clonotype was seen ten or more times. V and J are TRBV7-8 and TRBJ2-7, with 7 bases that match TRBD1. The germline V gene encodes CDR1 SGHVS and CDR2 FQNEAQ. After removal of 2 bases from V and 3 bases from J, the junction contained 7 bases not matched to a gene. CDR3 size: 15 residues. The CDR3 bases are TGTGCCAGCAGCTTAATGTGGGCAGGGGGCTACGAGCAGTACTTC. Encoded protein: CASSLMWAGGYEQYF.

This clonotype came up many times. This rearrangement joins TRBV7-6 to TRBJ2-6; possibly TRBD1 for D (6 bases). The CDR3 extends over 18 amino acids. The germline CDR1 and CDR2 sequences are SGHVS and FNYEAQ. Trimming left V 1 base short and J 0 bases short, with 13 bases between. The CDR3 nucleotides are TGTGCCAGCAGCTTAGGAGGACAGAGCTTCTCTGGGGCCAACGTCCTGACTTTC. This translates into CASSLGGQSFSGANVLTF.

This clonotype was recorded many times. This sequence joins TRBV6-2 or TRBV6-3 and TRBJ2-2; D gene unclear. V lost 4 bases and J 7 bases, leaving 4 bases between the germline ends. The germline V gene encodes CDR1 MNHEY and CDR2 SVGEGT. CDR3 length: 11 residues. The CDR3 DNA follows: TGTGCCAGCAGTTTCGGCGGGGAGCTGTTTTTT. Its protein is CASSFGGELFF.

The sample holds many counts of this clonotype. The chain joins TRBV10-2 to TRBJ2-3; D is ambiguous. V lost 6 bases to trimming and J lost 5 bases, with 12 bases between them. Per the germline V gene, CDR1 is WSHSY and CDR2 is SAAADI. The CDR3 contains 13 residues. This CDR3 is CASSSTPIDTQYF. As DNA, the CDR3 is TGCGCCAGCAGCTCGACTCCAATAGATACGCAGTATTTT.

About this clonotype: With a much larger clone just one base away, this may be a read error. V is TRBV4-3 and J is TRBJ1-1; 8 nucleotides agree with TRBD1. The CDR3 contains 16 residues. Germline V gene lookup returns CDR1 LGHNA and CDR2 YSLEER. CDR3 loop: CASSQGEGQADTEASF. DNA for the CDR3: TGCGCCAGCAGCCAAGGCGAGGGACAGGCGGACACTGAAGCTTCCTTT.

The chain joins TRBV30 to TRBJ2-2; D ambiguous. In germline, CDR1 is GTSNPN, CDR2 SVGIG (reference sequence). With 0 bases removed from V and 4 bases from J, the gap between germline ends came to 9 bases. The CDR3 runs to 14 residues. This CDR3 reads CAWSVGPSTGELFF. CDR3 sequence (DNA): TGTGCCTGGAGTGTAGGCCCTTCCACCGGGGAGCTGTTTTTT.

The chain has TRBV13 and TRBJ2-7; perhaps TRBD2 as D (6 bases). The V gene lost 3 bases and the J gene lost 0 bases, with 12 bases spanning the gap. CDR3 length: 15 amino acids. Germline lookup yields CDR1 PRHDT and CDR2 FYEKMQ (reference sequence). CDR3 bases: TGTGCCAGCAGCTTGGGAGGAGCTAACTCCTACGAGCAGTACTTC. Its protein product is CASSLGGANSYEQYF.

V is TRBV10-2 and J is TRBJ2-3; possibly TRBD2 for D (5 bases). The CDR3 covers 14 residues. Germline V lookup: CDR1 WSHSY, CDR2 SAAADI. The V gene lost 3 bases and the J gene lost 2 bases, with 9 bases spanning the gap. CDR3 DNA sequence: TGCGCCAGCAGTGATCCGGGGAACACAGATACGCAGTATTTT. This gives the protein CASSDPGNTDTQYF.

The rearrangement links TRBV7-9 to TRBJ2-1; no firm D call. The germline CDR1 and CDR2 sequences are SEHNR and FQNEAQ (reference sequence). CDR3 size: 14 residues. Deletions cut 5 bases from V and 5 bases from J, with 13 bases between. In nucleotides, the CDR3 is TGTGCCAGCAGCAAGACCTCTAACGACAATGAGCAGTTCTTC. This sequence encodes CASSKTSNDNEQFF.

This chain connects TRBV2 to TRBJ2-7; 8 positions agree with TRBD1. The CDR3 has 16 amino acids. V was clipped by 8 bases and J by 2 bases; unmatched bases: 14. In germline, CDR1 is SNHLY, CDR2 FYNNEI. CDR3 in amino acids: CASYRLGDRSPYEQYF. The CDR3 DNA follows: TGTGCCAGCTACCGCCTTGGGGACAGGAGCCCCTACGAGCAGTACTTC.

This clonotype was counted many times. The CDR3 loop reads CASSQDLHRGPYNEQFF. CDR3 bases: TGCGCCAGCAGCCAAGATCTTCACAGGGGGCCCTACAATGAGCAGTTCTTC. This chain joins TRBV4-3 and TRBJ2-1, with 9 positions matching TRBD1. This CDR3 region has 17 residues. Losses at the gene ends were 0 bases for V and 2 bases for J; bases not matched to a gene: 5. Per the germline V gene, CDR1 is LGHNA and CDR2 is YSLEER.

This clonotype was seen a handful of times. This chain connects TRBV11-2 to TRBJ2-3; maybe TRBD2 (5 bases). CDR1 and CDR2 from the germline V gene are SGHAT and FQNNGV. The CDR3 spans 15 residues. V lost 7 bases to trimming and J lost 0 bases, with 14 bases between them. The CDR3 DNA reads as TGTGCCAGCACCCAAGCGGTGGCTAGCACAGATACGCAGTATTTT. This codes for CASTQAVASTDTQYF.